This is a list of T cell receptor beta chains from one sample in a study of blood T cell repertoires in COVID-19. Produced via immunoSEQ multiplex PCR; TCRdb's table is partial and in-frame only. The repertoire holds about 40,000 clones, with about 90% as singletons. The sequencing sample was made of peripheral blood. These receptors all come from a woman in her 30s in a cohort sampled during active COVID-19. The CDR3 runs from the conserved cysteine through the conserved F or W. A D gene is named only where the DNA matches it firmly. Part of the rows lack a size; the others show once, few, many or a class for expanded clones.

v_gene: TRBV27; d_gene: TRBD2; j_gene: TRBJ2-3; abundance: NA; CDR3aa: CASSSMTSGRFTDTQYF; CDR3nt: TGTGCCAGCAGTTCCATGACTAGCGGGAGATTCACAGATACGCAGTATTTT
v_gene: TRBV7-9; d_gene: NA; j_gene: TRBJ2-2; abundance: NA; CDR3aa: CASSRTETGELFF; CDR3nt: TGTGCCAGCAGCCGAACAGAAACCGGGGAGCTGTTTTTT
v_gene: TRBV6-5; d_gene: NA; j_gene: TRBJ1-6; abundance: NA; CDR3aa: CASTSTDRRNSPLHF; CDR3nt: TGTGCCAGCACGTCGACCGACAGGCGTAATTCACCCCTCCACTTT
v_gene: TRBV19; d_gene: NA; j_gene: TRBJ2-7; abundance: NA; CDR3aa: CASSTLQGLHEQYF; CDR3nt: TGTGCCAGTAGTACGTTACAGGGTCTCCACGAGCAGTACTTC
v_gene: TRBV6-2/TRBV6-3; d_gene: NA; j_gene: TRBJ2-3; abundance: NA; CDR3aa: CASSPLPPGRNTDTQYF; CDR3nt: TGTGCCAGCAGCCCTCTTCCCCCCGGGAGAAACACAGATACGCAGTATTTT
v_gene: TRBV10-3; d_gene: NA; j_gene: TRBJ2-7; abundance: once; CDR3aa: CAILEGATTGEQYF; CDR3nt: TGTGCCATCCTCGAGGGAGCCACCACCGGGGAGCAGTACTTC
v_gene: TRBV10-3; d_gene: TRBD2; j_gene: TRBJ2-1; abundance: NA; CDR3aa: CAISESGGRGISSYNEQFF; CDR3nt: TGTGCCATCAGTGAGTCCGGCGGGAGGGGGATTAGCTCCTACAATGAGCAGTTCTTC
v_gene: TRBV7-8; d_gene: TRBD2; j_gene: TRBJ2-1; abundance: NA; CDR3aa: CASSPRTSTSSYNEQFF; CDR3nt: TGTGCCAGCAGCCCCAGGACTAGCACGAGCTCCTACAATGAGCAGTTCTTC
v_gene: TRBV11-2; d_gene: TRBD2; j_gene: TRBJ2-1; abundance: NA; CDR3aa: CASRVALAGDNEQFF; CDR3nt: TGTGCCAGCCGTGTCGCACTAGCGGGAGACAATGAGCAGTTCTTC
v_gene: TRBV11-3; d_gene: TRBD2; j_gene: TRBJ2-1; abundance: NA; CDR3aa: CASSPGLAVGYEQFF; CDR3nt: TGTGCCAGCAGCCCGGGACTAGCGGTGGGGTATGAGCAGTTCTTC
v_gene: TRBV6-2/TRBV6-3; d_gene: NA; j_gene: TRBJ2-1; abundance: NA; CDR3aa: CASSYGAREWRNEQFF; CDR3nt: TGTGCCAGCAGTTACGGAGCTCGGGAGTGGAGGAATGAGCAGTTCTTC
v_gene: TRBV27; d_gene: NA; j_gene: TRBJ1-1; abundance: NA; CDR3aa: CASSAGQLNTEAFF; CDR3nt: TGTGCCAGCAGTGCCGGACAGCTTAACACTGAAGCTTTCTTT
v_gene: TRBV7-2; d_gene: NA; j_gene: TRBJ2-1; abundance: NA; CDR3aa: CASSLARGPYNEQFF; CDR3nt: TGTGCCAGCAGCTTAGCCAGGGGACCCTACAATGAGCAGTTCTTC
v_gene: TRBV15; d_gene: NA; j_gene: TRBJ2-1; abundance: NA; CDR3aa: CATSRVLATYNEQFF; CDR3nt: TGTGCCACCAGCAGAGTACTAGCAACGTACAATGAGCAGTTCTTC
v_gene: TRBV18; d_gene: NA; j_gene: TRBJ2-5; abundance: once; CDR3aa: CASSPRQHRMETQYF; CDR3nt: TGTGCCAGCTCACCAAGACAACACAGAATGGAGACCCAGTACTTC
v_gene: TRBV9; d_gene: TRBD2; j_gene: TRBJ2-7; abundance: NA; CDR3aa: CASSVAPSGRYEQYF; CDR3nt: TGTGCCAGCAGCGTAGCTCCTAGCGGGAGATACGAGCAGTACTTC
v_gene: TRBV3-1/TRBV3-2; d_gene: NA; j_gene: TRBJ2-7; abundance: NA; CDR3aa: CASSQGHRYIYEQYF; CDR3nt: TGTGCCAGCAGCCAAGGGCACAGATATATTTACGAGCAGTACTTC
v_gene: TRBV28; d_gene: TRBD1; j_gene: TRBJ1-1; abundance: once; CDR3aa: CASSSSGTDDTEAFF; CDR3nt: TGTGCCAGCAGTTCCTCCGGGACAGATGACACTGAAGCTTTCTTT
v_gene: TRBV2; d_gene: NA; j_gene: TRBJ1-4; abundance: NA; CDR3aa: CASTGGATNEKLFF; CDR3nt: TGTGCCAGTACCGGGGGGGCAACTAATGAAAAACTGTTTTTT
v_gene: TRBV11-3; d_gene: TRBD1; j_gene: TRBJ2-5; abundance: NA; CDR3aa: CASSLGASGTGEETQYF; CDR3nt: TGTGCCAGCAGCTTGGGGGCCTCCGGGACAGGGGAGGAGACCCAGTACTTC
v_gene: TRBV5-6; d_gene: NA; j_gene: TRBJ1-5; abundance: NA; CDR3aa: CASSPGPYHSNQPQHF; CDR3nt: TGTGCCAGCAGCCCTGGGCCATACCATAGCAATCAGCCCCAGCATTTT
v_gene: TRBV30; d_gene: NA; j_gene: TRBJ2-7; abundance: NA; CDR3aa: CAWSPFALSSYEQYF; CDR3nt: TGTGCCTGGAGCCCGTTCGCCCTGAGCTCCTACGAGCAGTACTTC
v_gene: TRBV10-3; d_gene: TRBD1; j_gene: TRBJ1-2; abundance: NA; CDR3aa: CATGQGGYGYTF; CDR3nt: TGTGCCACCGGACAGGGCGGCTATGGCTACACCTTC
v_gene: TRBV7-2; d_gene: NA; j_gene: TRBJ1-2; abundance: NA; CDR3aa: CASSLVQGSGYTF; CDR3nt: TGTGCCAGCAGCTTAGTACAGGGATCCGGCTACACCTTC
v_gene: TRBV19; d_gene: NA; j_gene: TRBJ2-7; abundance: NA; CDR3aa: CAARGTESYEQYF; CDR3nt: TGTGCAGCGCGGGGCACAGAATCCTACGAGCAGTACTTC
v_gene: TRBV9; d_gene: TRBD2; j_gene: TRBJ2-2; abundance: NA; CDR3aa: CASSFRGGGRWDTGELFF; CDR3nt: TGTGCCAGCAGCTTCCGTGGCGGGGGAAGGTGGGACACCGGGGAGCTGTTTTTT
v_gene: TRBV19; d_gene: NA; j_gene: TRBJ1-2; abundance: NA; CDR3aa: CASSVSPTRDYGYTF; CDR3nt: TGTGCCAGTAGTGTATCACCGACTCGGGACTATGGCTACACCTTC
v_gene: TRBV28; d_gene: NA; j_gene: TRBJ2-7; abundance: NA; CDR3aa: CASSLGGGSYEQYF; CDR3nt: TGTGCCAGCAGTTTAGGTGGGGGGTCCTACGAGCAGTACTTC
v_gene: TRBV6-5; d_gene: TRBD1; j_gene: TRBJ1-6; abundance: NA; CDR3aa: CASRDRVGALHF; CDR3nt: TGTGCCAGCAGGGACAGGGTTGGGGCCCTCCACTTT
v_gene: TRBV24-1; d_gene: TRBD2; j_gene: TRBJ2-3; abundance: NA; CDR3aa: CATSAQGLAGALGGDTQYF; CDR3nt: TGTGCCACCAGTGCCCAGGGACTAGCGGGAGCCCTAGGCGGGGATACGCAGTATTTT
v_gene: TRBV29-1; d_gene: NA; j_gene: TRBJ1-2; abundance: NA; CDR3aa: CSVEDHFGDYGYTF; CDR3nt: TGCAGCGTTGAAGATCATTTCGGGGACTATGGCTACACCTTC
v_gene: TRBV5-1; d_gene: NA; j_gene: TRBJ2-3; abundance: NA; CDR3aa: CASSLLAVGDTQYF; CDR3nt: TGCGCCAGCAGCCTCTTAGCAGTTGGAGATACGCAGTATTTT
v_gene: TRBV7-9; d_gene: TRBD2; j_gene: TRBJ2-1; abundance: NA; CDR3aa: CASSHGLAGGGEQFF; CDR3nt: TGTGCCAGCAGTCATGGACTAGCGGGCGGCGGTGAGCAGTTCTTC
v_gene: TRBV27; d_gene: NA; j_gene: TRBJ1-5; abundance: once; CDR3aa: CASSLYAGGGGKPQHF; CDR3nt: TGTGCCAGCAGTTTATACGCGGGGGGGGGTGGGAAGCCCCAGCATTTT
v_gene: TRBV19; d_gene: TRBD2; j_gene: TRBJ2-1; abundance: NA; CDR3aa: CASRQREGRSYNEQFF; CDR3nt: TGTGCCAGTAGGCAGCGGGAGGGCCGGTCCTACAATGAGCAGTTCTTC
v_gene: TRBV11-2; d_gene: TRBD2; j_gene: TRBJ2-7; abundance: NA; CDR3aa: CASSLALAASYEQYF; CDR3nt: TGTGCCAGCAGCCTGGCCCTAGCGGCCTCCTACGAGCAGTACTTC
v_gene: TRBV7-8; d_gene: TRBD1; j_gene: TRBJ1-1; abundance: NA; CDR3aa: CASSLRDRIMNTEAFF; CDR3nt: TGTGCCAGCAGCTTACGGGACAGGATCATGAACACTGAAGCTTTCTTT
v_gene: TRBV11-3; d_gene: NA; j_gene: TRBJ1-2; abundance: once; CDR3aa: CASSFPGVMGYTF; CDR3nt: TGTGCCAGCAGCTTTCCGGGGGTTATGGGCTACACCTTC
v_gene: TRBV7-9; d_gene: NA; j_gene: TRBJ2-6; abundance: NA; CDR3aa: CASSFRTASGANVLTF; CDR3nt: TGTGCCAGCAGCTTCCGGACAGCCTCTGGGGCCAACGTCCTGACTTTC
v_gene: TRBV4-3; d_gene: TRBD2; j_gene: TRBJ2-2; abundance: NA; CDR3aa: CASSQDQAGAHTGELFF; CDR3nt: TGCGCCAGCAGCCAAGATCAGGCGGGAGCCCACACCGGGGAGCTGTTTTTT
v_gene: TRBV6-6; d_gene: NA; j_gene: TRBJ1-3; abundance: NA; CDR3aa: CASSPPVAGNTIYF; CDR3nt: TGTGCCAGCAGTCCGCCGGTGGCTGGAAACACCATATATTTT
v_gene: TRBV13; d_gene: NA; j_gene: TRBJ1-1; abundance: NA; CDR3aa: CASSFRDKPATEAFF; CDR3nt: TGTGCCAGCAGCTTTAGGGACAAACCAGCCACTGAAGCTTTCTTT
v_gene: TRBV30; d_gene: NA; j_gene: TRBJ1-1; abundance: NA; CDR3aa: CAWRSMNTEAFF; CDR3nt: TGTGCCTGGAGGTCAATGAACACTGAAGCTTTCTTT
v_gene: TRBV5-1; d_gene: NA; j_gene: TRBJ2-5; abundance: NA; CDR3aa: CASSLPGGGETQYF; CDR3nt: TGCGCCAGCAGCCTGCCTGGGGGCGGAGAGACCCAGTACTTC
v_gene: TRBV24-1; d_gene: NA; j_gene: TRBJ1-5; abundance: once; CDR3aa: CATSDGGRDSNQPQHF; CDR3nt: TGTGCCACCAGTGACGGCGGGAGGGATAGCAATCAGCCCCAGCATTTT
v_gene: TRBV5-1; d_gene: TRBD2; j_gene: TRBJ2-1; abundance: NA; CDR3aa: CASSFGLGTYNEQFF; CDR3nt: TGCGCCAGCAGCTTTGGACTAGGGACCTACAATGAGCAGTTCTTC
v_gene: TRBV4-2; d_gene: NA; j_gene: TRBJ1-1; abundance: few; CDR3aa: CASSQAQLNTEAFF; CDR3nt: TGTGCCAGCAGCCAAGCACAGCTGAACACTGAAGCTTTCTTT
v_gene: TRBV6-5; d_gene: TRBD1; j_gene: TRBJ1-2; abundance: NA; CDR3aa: CASSYLQGAANYGYTF; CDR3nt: TGTGCCAGCAGTTATTTACAGGGGGCTGCTAACTATGGCTACACCTTC
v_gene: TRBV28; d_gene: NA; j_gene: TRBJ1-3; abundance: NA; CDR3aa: CASKRWDTFSGNTIYF; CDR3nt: TGTGCCAGCAAGAGGTGGGACACTTTTTCTGGAAACACCATATATTTT
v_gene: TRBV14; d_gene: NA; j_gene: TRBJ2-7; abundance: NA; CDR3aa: CASSQDSEGFYEQYF; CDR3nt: TGTGCCAGCAGCCAAGATTCAGAGGGTTTCTACGAGCAGTACTTC
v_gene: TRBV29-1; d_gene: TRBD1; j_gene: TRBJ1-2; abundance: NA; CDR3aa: CSVRTGDVYGYTF; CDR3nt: TGCAGCGTGCGGACAGGGGACGTCTATGGCTACACCTTC
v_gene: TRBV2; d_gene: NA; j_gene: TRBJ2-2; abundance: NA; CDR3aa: CASRGDTANTGELFF; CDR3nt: TGTGCCAGCAGGGGAGACACCGCGAACACCGGGGAGCTGTTTTTT
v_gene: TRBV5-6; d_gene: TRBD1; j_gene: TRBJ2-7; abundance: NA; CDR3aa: CASSLGGPSYEQYF; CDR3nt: TGTGCCAGCAGCTTAGGGGGCCCTAGCTACGAGCAGTACTTC
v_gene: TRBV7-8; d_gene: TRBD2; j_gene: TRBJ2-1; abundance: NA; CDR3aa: CASSLGGSGRRGNEQFF; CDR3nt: TGTGCCAGCAGCTTAGGAGGTAGCGGGAGGAGGGGTAATGAGCAGTTCTTC
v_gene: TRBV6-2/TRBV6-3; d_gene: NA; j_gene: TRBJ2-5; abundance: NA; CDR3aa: CASSWTAGMQETQYF; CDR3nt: TGTGCCAGCAGCTGGACCGCGGGGATGCAAGAGACCCAGTACTTC
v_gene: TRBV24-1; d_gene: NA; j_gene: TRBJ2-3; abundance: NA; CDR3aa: CATSDPRWRPTDTQYF; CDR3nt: TGTGCCACCAGTGATCCCCGGTGGAGGCCCACAGATACGCAGTATTTT
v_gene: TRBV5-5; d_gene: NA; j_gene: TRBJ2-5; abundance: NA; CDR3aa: CASRADQETQYF; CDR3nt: TGTGCCAGCAGGGCAGACCAAGAGACCCAGTACTTC
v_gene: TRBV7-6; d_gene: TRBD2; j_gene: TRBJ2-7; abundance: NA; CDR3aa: CASSLPTSGRYEQYF; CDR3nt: TGTGCCAGCAGCTTACCTACTAGCGGGAGGTACGAGCAGTACTTC
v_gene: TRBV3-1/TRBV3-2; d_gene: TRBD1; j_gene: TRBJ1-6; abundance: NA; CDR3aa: CASSQVSQGNSPLHF; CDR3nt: TGTGCCAGCAGCCAAGTATCACAGGGGAATTCACCCCTCCACTTT
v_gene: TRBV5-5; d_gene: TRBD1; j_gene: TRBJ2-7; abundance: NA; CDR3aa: CASSLAGTGPYEQYF; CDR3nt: TGTGCCAGCAGCTTGGCGGGGACAGGTCCATACGAGCAGTACTTC